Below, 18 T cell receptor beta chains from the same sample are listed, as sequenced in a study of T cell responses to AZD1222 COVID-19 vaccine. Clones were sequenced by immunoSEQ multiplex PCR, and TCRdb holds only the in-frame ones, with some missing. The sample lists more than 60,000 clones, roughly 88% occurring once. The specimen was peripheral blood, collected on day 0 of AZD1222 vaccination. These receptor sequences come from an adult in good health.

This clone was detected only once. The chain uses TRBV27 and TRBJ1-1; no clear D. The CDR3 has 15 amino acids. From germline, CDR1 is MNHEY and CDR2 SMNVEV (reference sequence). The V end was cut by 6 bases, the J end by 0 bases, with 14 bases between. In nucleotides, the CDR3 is TGTGCCAGCAGATCCAACAGTTTCATGAACACTGAAGCTTTCTTT. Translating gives CASRSNSFMNTEAFF.

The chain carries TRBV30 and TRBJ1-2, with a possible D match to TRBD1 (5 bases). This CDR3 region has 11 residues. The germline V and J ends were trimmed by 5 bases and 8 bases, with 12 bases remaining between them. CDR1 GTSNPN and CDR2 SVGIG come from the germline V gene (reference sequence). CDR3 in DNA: TGTGCCTGGGACAGCCGGGGAGGCTACACCTTC. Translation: CAWDSRGGYTF.

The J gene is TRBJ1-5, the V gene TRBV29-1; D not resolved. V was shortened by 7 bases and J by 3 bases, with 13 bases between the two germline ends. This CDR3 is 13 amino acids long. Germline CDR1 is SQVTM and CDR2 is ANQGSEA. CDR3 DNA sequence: TGCAGCGCGAGAGACAACCACAATCAGCCCCAGCATTTT. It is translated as CSARDNHNQPQHF.

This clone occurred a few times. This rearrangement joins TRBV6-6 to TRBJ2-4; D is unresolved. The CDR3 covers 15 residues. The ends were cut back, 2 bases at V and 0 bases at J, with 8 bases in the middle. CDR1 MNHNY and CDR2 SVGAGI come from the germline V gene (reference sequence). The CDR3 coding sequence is TGTGCCAGCAGTTACGATAGTGAAGCCAAAAACATTCAGTACTTC. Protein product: CASSYDSEAKNIQYF.

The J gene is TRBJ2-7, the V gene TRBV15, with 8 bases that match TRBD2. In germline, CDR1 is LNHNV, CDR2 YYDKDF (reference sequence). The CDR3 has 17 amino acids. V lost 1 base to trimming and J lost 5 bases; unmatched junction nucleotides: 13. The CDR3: CATSRGGRSGSPDEQYV. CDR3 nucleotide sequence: TGTGCCACCAGCAGAGGAGGTCGAAGCGGGAGTCCCGACGAGCAGTACGTC.

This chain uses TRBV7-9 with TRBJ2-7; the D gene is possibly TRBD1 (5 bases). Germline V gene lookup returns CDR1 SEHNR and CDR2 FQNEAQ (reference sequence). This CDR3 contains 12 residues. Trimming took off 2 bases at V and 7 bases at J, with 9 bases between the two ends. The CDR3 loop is CASSLLTGEQYF. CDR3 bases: TGTGCCAGCAGCTTACTCACAGGAGAGCAGTACTTC.

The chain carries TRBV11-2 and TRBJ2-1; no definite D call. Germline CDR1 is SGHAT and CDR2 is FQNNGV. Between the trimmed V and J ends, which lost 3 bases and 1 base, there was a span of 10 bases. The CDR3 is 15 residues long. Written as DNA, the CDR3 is TGTGCCAGCAGCTTTGGCCGGAGTTCCTACAATGAGCAGTTCTTC. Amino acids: CASSFGRSSYNEQFF.

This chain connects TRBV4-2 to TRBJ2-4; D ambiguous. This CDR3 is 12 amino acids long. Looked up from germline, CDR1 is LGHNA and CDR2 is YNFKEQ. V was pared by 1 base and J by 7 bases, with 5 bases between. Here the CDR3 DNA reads TGTGCCAGCAGCCAAGTGCCGAACATTCAGTACTTC. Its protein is CASSQVPNIQYF.

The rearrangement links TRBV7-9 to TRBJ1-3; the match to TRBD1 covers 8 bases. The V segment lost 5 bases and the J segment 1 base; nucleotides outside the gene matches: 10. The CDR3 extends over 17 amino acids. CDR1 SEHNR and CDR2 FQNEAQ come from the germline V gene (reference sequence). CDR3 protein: CASSPPRDRGSGNTIYF. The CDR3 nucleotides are TGTGCCAGCAGCCCCCCCCGCGACAGGGGATCTGGAAACACCATATATTTT.

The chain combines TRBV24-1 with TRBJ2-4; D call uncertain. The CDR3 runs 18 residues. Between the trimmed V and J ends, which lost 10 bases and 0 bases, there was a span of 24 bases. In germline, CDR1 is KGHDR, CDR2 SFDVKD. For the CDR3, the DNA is TGTGCCACAGGTGTTAGAGGAGAGAGGTCGATAGCCAAAAACATTCAGTACTTC. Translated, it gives CATGVRGERSIAKNIQYF.

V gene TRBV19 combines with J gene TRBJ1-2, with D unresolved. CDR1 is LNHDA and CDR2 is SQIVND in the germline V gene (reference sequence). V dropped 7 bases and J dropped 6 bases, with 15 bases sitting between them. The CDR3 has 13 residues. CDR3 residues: CASTPGRFNGYTF. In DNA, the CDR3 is TGTGCCAGTACCCCAGGACGGTTCAATGGCTACACCTTC. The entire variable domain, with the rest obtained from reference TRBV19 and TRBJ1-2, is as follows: DGGITQSPKYLFRKEGQNVTLSCEQNLNHDAMYWYRQDPGQGLRLIYYSQIVNDFQKGDIAEGYSVSREKKESFPLTVTSAQKNPTAFYLCASTPGRFNGYTFGSGTRLTVV.

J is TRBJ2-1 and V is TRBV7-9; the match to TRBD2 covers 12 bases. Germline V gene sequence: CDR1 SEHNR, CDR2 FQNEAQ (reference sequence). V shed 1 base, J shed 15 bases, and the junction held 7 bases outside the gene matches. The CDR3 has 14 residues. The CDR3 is CASSLEASGRVRFF. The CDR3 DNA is TGTGCCAGCAGCTTAGAGGCTAGCGGGAGGGTACGGTTCTTC.

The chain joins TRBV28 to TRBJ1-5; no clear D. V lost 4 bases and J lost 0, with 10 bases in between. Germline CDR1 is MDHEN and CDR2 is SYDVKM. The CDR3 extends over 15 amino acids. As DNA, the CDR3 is TGTGCCAGCAGTTGGACGGTCCTTAGCAATCAGCCCCAGCATTTT. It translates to CASSWTVLSNQPQHF.

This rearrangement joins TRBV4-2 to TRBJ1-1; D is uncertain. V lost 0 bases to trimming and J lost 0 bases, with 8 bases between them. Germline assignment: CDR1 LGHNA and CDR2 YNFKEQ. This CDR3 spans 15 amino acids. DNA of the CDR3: TGTGCCAGCAGCCAAGATTACGGTGTGAACACTGAAGCTTTCTTT. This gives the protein CASSQDYGVNTEAFF.

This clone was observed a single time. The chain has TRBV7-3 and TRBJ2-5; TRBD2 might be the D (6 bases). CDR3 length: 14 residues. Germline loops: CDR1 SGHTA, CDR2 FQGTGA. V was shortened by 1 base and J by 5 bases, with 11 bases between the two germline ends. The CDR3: CASSLSGGKETQYF. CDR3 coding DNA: TGTGCCAGCAGCTTAAGTGGGGGGAAGGAGACCCAGTACTTC.

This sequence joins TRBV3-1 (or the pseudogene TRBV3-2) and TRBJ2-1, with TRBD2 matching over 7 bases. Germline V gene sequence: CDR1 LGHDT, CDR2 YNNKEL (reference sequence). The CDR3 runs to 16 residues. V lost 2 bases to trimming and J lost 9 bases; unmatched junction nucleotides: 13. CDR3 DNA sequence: TGTGCCAGCAGCCAAAGCGGGGAGGGGCCATTAGGTGAGCAGTTCTTC. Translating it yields CASSQSGEGPLGEQFF.

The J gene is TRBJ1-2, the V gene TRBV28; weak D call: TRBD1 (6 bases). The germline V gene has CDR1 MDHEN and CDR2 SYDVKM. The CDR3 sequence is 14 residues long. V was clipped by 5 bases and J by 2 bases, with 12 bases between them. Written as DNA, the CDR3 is TGTGCCAGCAGTGTCGACACAGGGAACTATGGCTACACCTTC. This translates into CASSVDTGNYGYTF.

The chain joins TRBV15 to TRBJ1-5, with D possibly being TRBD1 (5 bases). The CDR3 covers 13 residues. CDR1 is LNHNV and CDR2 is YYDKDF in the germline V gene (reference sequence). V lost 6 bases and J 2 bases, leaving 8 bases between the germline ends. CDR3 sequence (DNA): TGTGCCACCAGGGCACAGGGCAATCAGCCCCAGCATTTT. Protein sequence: CATRAQGNQPQHF.